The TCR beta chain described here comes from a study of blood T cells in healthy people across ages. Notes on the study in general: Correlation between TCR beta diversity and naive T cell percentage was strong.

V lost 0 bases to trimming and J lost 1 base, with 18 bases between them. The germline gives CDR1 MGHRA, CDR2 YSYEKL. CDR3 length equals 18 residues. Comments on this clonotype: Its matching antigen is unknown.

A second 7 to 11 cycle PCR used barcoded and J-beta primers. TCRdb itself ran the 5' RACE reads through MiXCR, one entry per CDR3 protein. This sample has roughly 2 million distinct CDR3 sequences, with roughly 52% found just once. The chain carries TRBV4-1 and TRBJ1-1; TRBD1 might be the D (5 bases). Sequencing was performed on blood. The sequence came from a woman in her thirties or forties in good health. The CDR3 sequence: CASSQDPPGTARNTEAFF. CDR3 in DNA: TGCGCCAGCAGCCAAGATCCCCCCGGGACCGCAAGGAACACTGAAGCTTTCTTT.